This TCR beta chain is drawn from a study of blood T cell repertoires in COVID-19 (dated by TCRdb to 2018 to 2021). At the level of the whole study: Samples from collaborators originated in the United States, Italy and Spain and spanned both the acute and convalescent phases of COVID-19. The material from the prospective study consisted of cDNA or gDNA derived from T cells, B-cell-depleted T cells, or PBMCs. The dataset comprised deeply sampled blood TCRbeta repertoires from subjects exposed to, actively infected with, or recovered from COVID-19. The repertoires were released in a freely available public database meant as a resource for research on the immune response to SARS-CoV-2. Samples came from the ongoing ImmuneRACE study (first 160 participants) plus 1,254 subjects from 6 global collaborators. Sample metadata almost always included a de-identified subject ID, COVID-19 status, age in years and sex. HLA class I and class II types, where available, came from metadata supplied by the sample provider rather than from assay-based typing. General conclusions and limits of the study: The quantity of clinical and demographic metadata differed by source and by participant and was supplied without curation.

From the cysteine through the phenylalanine, the CDR3 covers 13 amino acids. Left in the record is the CDR3 DNA by itself, 39 bases read in frame from the first base. V is cut by 7 bases and J by 3 bases, and the space between the germline ends is 13 bases. The germline V gene sets CDR1 to SNHLY and CDR2 to FYNNEI. Regarding this clone: No cognate antigen has been identified for it. No clone much larger than this one lies a single base away; base qualities are absent.

TCRbeta CDR3 regions were amplified from genomic DNA using the immunoSEQ Assay, a bias-controlled multiplex PCR. The paper's data handling went like this. Nucleated cell counts per sample were estimated from amplification of reference gene primers within the assay. To quantify the absolute abundance of each unique TCRbeta CDR3 rearrangement, sequence reads were collapsed and filtered. For each sample, productive Simpson clonality was calculated as the square root of Simpson's diversity index over productive rearrangements. Not all clones reach the TCRdb copy of this immuneACCESS table, which keeps in-frame sequences only. Checked studies attribute under half of the gap to unresolved V genes and leave the rest unexplained. V, J and clone size were drawn from that table, and D and trimming were deduced from the DNA. For this sample the table gives 130,000 to 150,000 clones, of which approximately 88% were detected only once. Around 1.3% of the sample goes to the ten largest clones.

Enrolling through a virtual design, the prospective study's participants ranged in age from roughly 18 to 90 years and lived across around 25 United States geographic areas. In the prospective study, cohorts were assigned on the basis of participant-reported clinical history obtained from a screening survey and a study questionnaire. Each participant in the prospective study had whole blood, serum and a nasopharyngeal or oropharyngeal swab collected by mobile phlebotomists. Additional blood draws and questionnaires over an approximately two-month period could optionally be provided by prospective study participants. Blood samples from the prospective study were shipped frozen or at room temperature prior to DNA extraction.

Source material: PBMCs or T cells enriched from blood (not recorded which). In this chain, TRBV2 is recombined with TRBJ2-7; TRBD2 might be the D gene, on 7 matching bases. The receptor was derived from a woman between 25 and 40 years old with acute COVID-19. The CDR3 is CASTEGGGYEQYF. The nucleotide sequence reads as follows: TGTGCCAGCACCGAGGGGGGGGGCTACGAGCAGTACTTC.